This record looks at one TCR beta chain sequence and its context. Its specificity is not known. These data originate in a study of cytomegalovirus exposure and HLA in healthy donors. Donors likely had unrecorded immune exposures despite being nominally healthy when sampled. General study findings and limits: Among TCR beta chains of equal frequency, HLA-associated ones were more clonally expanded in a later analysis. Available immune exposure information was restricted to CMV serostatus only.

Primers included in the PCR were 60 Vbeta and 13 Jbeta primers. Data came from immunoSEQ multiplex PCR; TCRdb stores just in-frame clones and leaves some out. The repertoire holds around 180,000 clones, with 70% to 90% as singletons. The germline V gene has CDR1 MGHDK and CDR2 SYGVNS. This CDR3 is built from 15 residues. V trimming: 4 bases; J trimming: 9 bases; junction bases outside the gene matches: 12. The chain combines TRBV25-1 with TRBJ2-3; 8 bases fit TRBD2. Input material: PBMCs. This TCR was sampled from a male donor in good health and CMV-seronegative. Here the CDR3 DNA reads TGTGCCAGCAGTGGGTCAGCGGGGGCGGAGATAACGCAGTATTTT. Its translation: CASSGSAGAEITQYF.